The 20 T cell receptor beta chains given below trace back to one sample, sequenced in a study of T cell responses to AZD1222 COVID-19 vaccine. The repertoire was sequenced with immunoSEQ multiplex PCR; TCRdb's copy has only in-frame clones and lacks some. The sample shows more than 140,000 clones, about 90% of them seen only once. Sequencing used peripheral blood, obtained on day 0 of AZD1222 vaccination. The origin of the receptors is an adult in good health.

The V and J genes are TRBV11-2 and TRBJ1-1; the D is unclear. V was clipped by 0 bases and J by 5 bases, with 1 base between them. The CDR3 has 11 residues. CDR1 is SGHAT and CDR2 is FQNNGV in the germline V gene. The CDR3 reads CASSLDTEAFF. The CDR3 nucleotides read TGTGCCAGCAGCTTAGATACTGAAGCTTTCTTT.

The sample holds a few counts of this clone. The chain employs TRBV19 and TRBJ1-1; D is possibly TRBD1 (5 bases). V shed 4 bases and J shed 1 base, with 13 bases lying between them. CDR3 size: 15 residues. Germline V gives CDR1 LNHDA, CDR2 SQIVND (reference sequence). Written as DNA, the CDR3 is TGTGCCAGTAGTACCTCCGGGGCCAAGAACACTGAAGCTTTCTTT. Protein: CASSTSGAKNTEAFF.

V and J are TRBV9 and TRBJ2-7, with TRBD2 as a possible D gene (5 bases). The V gene lost 0 bases and the J gene lost 2 bases, with 18 bases spanning the gap. CDR3 size: 17 residues. Germline V gives CDR1 SGDLS, CDR2 YYNGEE. CDR3 loop: CASSVGPTWAGTYEQYF. In nucleotides, the CDR3 is TGTGCCAGCAGCGTAGGGCCCACGTGGGCCGGGACCTACGAGCAGTACTTC. The full variable domain, completed using reference TRBV9 and TRBJ2-7, is DSGVTQTPKHLITATGQRVTLRCSPRSGDLSVYWYQQSLDQGLQFLIQYYNGEERAKGNILERFSAQQFPDLHSELNLSSLELGDSALYFCASSVGPTWAGTYEQYFGPGTRLTVT.

The chain is built from TRBV19 and TRBJ2-1; 8 bases are a match to TRBD2. The germline V gene encodes CDR1 LNHDA and CDR2 SQIVND (reference sequence). This CDR3 spans 17 amino acids. V shed 1 base, J shed 7 bases, and the junction held 12 bases outside the gene matches. CDR3 bases: TGTGCCAGTAGTATAGGGGAGGGGCTAGCGGGTCGGAATGAGCAGTTCTTC. Encoded protein: CASSIGEGLAGRNEQFF.

The chain employs TRBV10-3 and TRBJ2-1; D possibly corresponds to TRBD2 (5 bases). Germline V gene lookup returns CDR1 ENHRY and CDR2 SYGVKD. The CDR3 runs to 21 residues. Trimming shortened V by 6 bases and J by 0 bases, and 30 bases separated the two germline ends. The CDR3 spells CAIRDPLGAVNTRSSYNEQFF. The CDR3 coding sequence is TGTGCCATCAGGGACCCCCTGGGAGCGGTTAATACTAGAAGCTCCTACAATGAGCAGTTCTTC.

The chain employs TRBV18 and TRBJ2-1, with TRBD2 matching 7 bases. Germline V gives CDR1 KGHSH, CDR2 LQKENI. The CDR3 contains 15 residues. V was pared by 2 bases and J by 3 bases, with 4 bases of the junction left unmatched. The CDR3 nucleotides are TGTGCCAGCTCACCAGGGTCTAGCGGCTACAATGAGCAGTTCTTC. Encoded protein: CASSPGSSGYNEQFF.

This clone was detected once. This rearrangement joins TRBV3-1 (or the pseudogene TRBV3-2) to TRBJ2-1; D ambiguous. Trimming pared 3 bases from V and 8 bases from J, leaving 11 bases between. CDR3 length: 13 amino acids. The V gene's germline CDR1 is LGHDT and CDR2 YNNKEL (reference sequence). CDR3 amino acids: CASSHLWADEQFF. CDR3 DNA: TGTGCCAGCAGCCATCTTTGGGCCGATGAGCAGTTCTTC.

V and J are TRBV7-9 and TRBJ2-3; weak D call: TRBD2 (8 bases). The CDR3 runs 17 residues. Germline V gene lookup returns CDR1 SEHNR and CDR2 FQNEAQ (reference sequence). V was cut by 8 bases and J by 3 bases, with 24 bases left in between. CDR3 sequence: CASGRGASGSRTDTQYF. The CDR3 nucleotides are TGTGCCAGCGGCAGGGGGGCCAGCGGGAGCAGGACAGATACGCAGTATTTT.

V and J are TRBV6-5 and TRBJ2-6, with a possible D match to TRBD2 (6 bases). Between the trimmed V and J ends, which lost 3 bases and 4 bases, there was a span of 13 bases. CDR3 size: 16 residues. Germline loops: CDR1 MNHEY, CDR2 SVGAGI. CDR3 sequence (DNA): TGTGCCAGCAGTTATACGGGGAGGCCGGGGGCCAACGTCCTGACTTTC. It yields the protein CASSYTGRPGANVLTF.

This chain uses TRBV7-2 with TRBJ2-1, with 10 bases identical to TRBD2. This CDR3 region has 17 residues. Germline V lookup: CDR1 SGHTA, CDR2 FQGNSA. V lost 2 bases, J lost 8 bases, and 12 bases stayed unmatched. The CDR3 DNA reads TGTGCCAGCAGCTTAAGGACTAGCGGAACGAGTACCCATGAGCAGTTCTTC. Amino acid sequence: CASSLRTSGTSTHEQFF.

The J gene is TRBJ2-2, the V gene TRBV27; 14 nucleotides agree with TRBD2. Germline V gene data show CDR1 as MNHEY and CDR2 as SMNVEV (reference sequence). CDR3 length equals 18 residues. The trim removed 2 bases at V and 10 bases at J, leaving 12 bases unmatched. The CDR3 nucleotides read TGTGCCAGCAGTTTAGGACTACCGGGACTAGCGGGAGAGGCGGAGCTGTTTTTT. This encodes CASSLGLPGLAGEAELFF.

V gene TRBV11-2 combines with J gene TRBJ2-7; 8 nucleotides agree with TRBD1. This CDR3 contains 16 residues. Germline V CDR1 and CDR2: SGHAT, FQNNGV. The V gene end was trimmed by 2 bases and the J gene end by 4 bases; junction bases not matched to a gene: 10. Written as DNA, the CDR3 is TGTGCCAGCAGCTTAAAGGTTGCAGGGGGCGTGTACGAGCAGTACTTC. It codes for CASSLKVAGGVYEQYF.

DNA for the CDR3: TGTGCCAGCAGCATATTGGCCCGACAAACCCCAGATACGCAGTATTTT. As protein: CASSILARQTPDTQYF. The genes are TRBV5-5 and TRBJ2-3, with D unresolved. From germline, CDR1 is SGHKS and CDR2 YYEKEE (reference sequence). CDR3 length: 16 residues. Trimming removed 4 bases from V and 4 bases from J, with 19 bases in between. Combining the CDR3 with reference TRBV5-5 and TRBJ2-3 gives the whole variable domain DAGVTQSPTHLIKTRGQQVTLRCSPISGHKSVSWYQQVLGQGPQFIFQYYEKEERGRGNFPDRFSARQFPNYSSELNVNALLLGDSALYLCASSILARQTPDTQYFGPGTRLTVL.

The V gene is TRBV2, the J gene TRBJ2-5; no clear D gene. This CDR3 is built from 15 residues. With 6 bases removed from V and 0 bases from J, the gap between germline ends came to 14 bases. Germline V lookup: CDR1 SNHLY, CDR2 FYNNEI. CDR3 region: CASSASQTNQETQYF. The CDR3 DNA reads TGTGCCAGCAGCGCATCGCAGACAAACCAAGAGACCCAGTACTTC. The full variable domain, in which reference TRBV2 and TRBJ2-5 provide the parts outside the CDR3, is EPEVTQTPSHQVTQMGQEVILRCVPISNHLYFYWYRQILGQKVEFLVSFYNNEISEKSEIFDDQFSVERPDGSNFTLKIRSTKLEDSAMYFCASSASQTNQETQYFGPGTRLLVL.

The chain links TRBV10-3 to TRBJ1-1; D may be TRBD1 (5 bases). The germline V gene encodes CDR1 ENHRY and CDR2 SYGVKD. This CDR3 is built from 15 residues. Trimming pared 2 bases from V and 0 bases from J, leaving 10 bases between. CDR3 bases: TGTGCCATCAGTGAGGTGGGGCTCTTGAACACTGAAGCTTTCTTT. This encodes CAISEVGLLNTEAFF.

The chain couples TRBV5-1 to TRBJ2-7; 10 nucleotides match TRBD1. Germline assignment: CDR1 SGHRS and CDR2 YFSETQ. This CDR3 has 15 residues. The V gene end was trimmed by 4 bases and the J gene end by 4 bases; junction bases not matched to a gene: 8. The chain's CDR3 is CASSGAGTGAYEQYF. The CDR3 coding sequence is TGCGCCAGCAGCGGGGCCGGGACAGGGGCGTACGAGCAGTACTTC.

The chain links TRBV18 to TRBJ2-5; TRBD1 might be the D (5 bases). V gave up 0 bases and J gave up 4 bases, with 12 bases separating them. From germline, CDR1 is KGHSH and CDR2 LQKENI. The CDR3 loop spans 15 amino acids. The CDR3 spells CASSPPFRDRETQYF. CDR3 bases: TGTGCCAGCTCACCACCTTTCAGGGATCGAGAGACCCAGTACTTC.

V is TRBV5-1 and J is TRBJ2-1; 8 positions match TRBD2. The CDR3 loop spans 14 amino acids. Trimming cost V 6 bases and J 4 bases; bases outside gene matches: 6. In germline, CDR1 is SGHRS, CDR2 YFSETQ. In DNA form, the CDR3 reads TGCGCCAGCAAACTAGCGGATATTTACAATGAGCAGTTCTTC. Translating it yields CASKLADIYNEQFF.

The V gene is TRBV9, the J gene TRBJ2-7; a possible D gene is TRBD2 (5 bases). The germline CDR1 and CDR2 sequences are SGDLS and YYNGEE. V was shortened by 4 bases and J by 0 bases, with 23 bases between the two germline ends. The CDR3 covers 18 residues. CDR3 sequence (DNA): TGTGCCAGCAGCCCCCGACCCCCGGGGAGATATAGCTCCTACGAGCAGTACTTC. It specifies CASSPRPPGRYSSYEQYF.

This clone was counted between two and nine times. The genes are TRBV28 and TRBJ1-1, with D hard to call. CDR3 length equals 12 residues. Germline CDR1 reads MDHEN; CDR2 reads SYDVKM. The ends were cut back, 10 bases at V and 3 bases at J, with 12 bases in the middle. In nucleotides, the CDR3 is TGTGCCACCGGAGGGAGCCACACTGAAGCTTTCTTT. This encodes CATGGSHTEAFF.